The 14 T cell receptor beta chains below come from one sample, sequenced in a study of cytomegalovirus exposure and HLA in healthy donors. The PCR used 60 Vbeta and 13 Jbeta primers. Clones were read by immunoSEQ multiplex PCR, and TCRdb kept only the in-frame ones, dropping some. This table holds under 200,000 clones, 82% found once. The sample comprised PBMCs. These receptors came from a girl between 10 and 17 years old in good health and CMV-seropositive.

This chain joins TRBV6-1 and TRBJ1-2; TRBD1 matches 9 bases. After removal of 8 bases from V and 3 bases from J, the junction contained 10 bases not matched to a gene. The CDR3 is made up of 15 amino acids. From germline, CDR1 is MNHNS and CDR2 SASEGT. This chain's CDR3 is CASFTTGGYDYGYTF. The CDR3 coding sequence is TGTGCCAGCTTCACAACAGGGGGCTACGACTATGGCTACACCTTC.

Of note for this clone: The junction and the germline gene differ at one end; a read error may be behind it. The chain recombines TRBV7-2 with TRBJ2-3; 10 bases align to TRBD2. CDR3 length: 15 amino acids. Germline V gives CDR1 SGHTA, CDR2 FQGNSA. CDR3 sequence (DNA): TGTGCCAGCAGGTTAGCTAGCGGGAGAGCGGATACGCAGTATTTT. It codes for CASRLASGRADTQYF.

The chain links TRBV21-1 to TRBJ2-1; the DNA was not compared with TRBD1, the D call given in the table. TRBV21-1 is a known pseudogene. This CDR3 contains 15 residues. CDR3 nucleotides: TGTGCCAGCAGCAAATCCGGGACAGGGGAGTCTGAGCAGTTCTTC. Residues: CASSKSGTGESEQFF.

The chain joins TRBV27 to TRBJ2-1, with 11 bases matching TRBD2. CDR3 length: 15 residues. Germline assignment: CDR1 MNHEY and CDR2 SMNVEV (reference sequence). The ends lost 0 bases at V and 13 bases at J; junction bases unmatched: 8. CDR3 loop: CASSLSTSGAVRQFF. The DNA for the CDR3 is TGTGCCAGCAGTTTATCGACTAGCGGGGCTGTTCGACAGTTCTTC.

The CDR3 sequence: CAVSPAGAGELFF. The CDR3 nucleotides read TGTGCCGTCTCCCCTGCCGGGGCCGGGGAGCTGTTTTTT. The chain has TRBV10-3 and TRBJ2-2; possibly TRBD2 for D (5 bases). This CDR3 spans 13 amino acids. Trimming stripped 11 bases from V and 6 bases from J, with 16 bases between. Looked up from germline, CDR1 is ENHRY and CDR2 is SYGVKD.

The chain combines TRBV10-3 with TRBJ2-7; 11 bases map to TRBD2. In germline, CDR1 is ENHRY, CDR2 SYGVKD. This CDR3 spans 14 amino acids. V lost 6 bases, J lost 3 bases, and 4 bases stayed unmatched. The CDR3 coding sequence is TGTGCCATCAGAGATGGGACTAGCGGCTACGAGCAGTACTTC. Protein sequence: CAIRDGTSGYEQYF.

The V gene is TRBV5-1, the J gene TRBJ2-5, with TRBD2 as a possible D gene (6 bases). V was cut by 4 bases and J by 5 bases, with 18 bases left in between. This CDR3 has 15 residues. Germline CDR1 SGHRS, CDR2 YFSETQ. Here the CDR3 reads CASSPLGGRGETQYF. DNA for the CDR3: TGCGCCAGCAGCCCCCTCGGCGGACGGGGGGAGACCCAGTACTTC.

The rearrangement uses TRBV11-3 and TRBJ1-2, with D hard to call. The CDR3 is 13 residues long. Trimming took 1 base from V and 7 from J, leaving 10 bases between them. Looked up from germline, CDR1 is SGHNT and CDR2 is YENEEA. Here the CDR3 reads CASSLAGGSGYTF. The CDR3, as DNA: TGTGCCAGCAGCTTAGCGGGAGGGAGTGGCTACACCTTC.

The genes are TRBV7-8 and TRBJ2-3; 8 positions match TRBD2. V lost 5 bases to trimming and J lost 1 base; unmatched junction nucleotides: 11. Germline CDR1 reads SGHVS; CDR2 reads FQNEAQ. This CDR3 is built from 17 residues. The CDR3 sequence: CASSETSGRGGTDTQYF. The CDR3 bases are TGTGCCAGCAGCGAAACCAGCGGGAGAGGTGGCACAGATACGCAGTATTTT. The whole variable domain, remainder taken from reference TRBV7-8 and TRBJ2-3, is GAGVSQSPRYKVAKRGQDVALRCDPISGHVSLFWYQQALGQGPEFLTYFQNEAQLDKSGLPSDRFFAERPEGSVSTLKIQRTQQEDSAVYLCASSETSGRGGTDTQYFGPGTRLTVL.

V is TRBV4-1 and J is TRBJ2-1; 8 nucleotides line up with TRBD2. CDR1 and CDR2 (germline): MGHRA, YSYEKL. Trimming cost V 6 bases and J 8 bases; bases outside gene matches: 15. The CDR3 extends over 16 amino acids. The CDR3 nucleotides read TGCGCCAGCAGAGGCCCGGGAGGGGGGGCCAAGGATGAGCAGTTCTTC. It specifies CASRGPGGGAKDEQFF.

The chain carries TRBV9 and TRBJ1-5, with D unresolved. The CDR3 extends over 16 amino acids. Deletions cut 0 bases from V and 1 base from J, with 11 bases between. Germline values: CDR1 SGDLS, CDR2 YYNGEE. The CDR3 loop reads CASSVGEGLSNQPQHF. CDR3 nucleotide sequence: TGTGCCAGCAGCGTAGGGGAGGGTTTGAGCAATCAGCCCCAGCATTTT.

The chain uses TRBV27 and TRBJ1-1; D unclear. The germline V and J ends were trimmed by 2 bases and 0 bases, with 7 bases remaining between them. This CDR3 spans 14 amino acids. CDR1 is MNHEY and CDR2 is SMNVEV in the germline V gene (reference sequence). The CDR3 DNA reads as TGTGCCAGCAGTTTAGGGCGAATGAACACTGAAGCTTTCTTT. Residues: CASSLGRMNTEAFF.

The rearrangement uses TRBV11-2 and TRBJ2-1, with 8 bases identical to TRBD2. The CDR3 is 15 amino acids. Germline CDR1 is SGHAT and CDR2 is FQNNGV. The V gene end was trimmed by 7 bases and the J gene end by 9 bases; junction bases not matched to a gene: 14. CDR3 residues: CASTQGPGGGREQFF. The CDR3 DNA reads as TGTGCCAGCACCCAGGGGCCGGGGGGGGGCCGTGAGCAGTTCTTC.

The chain is built from TRBV5-4 and TRBJ2-5, with TRBD1 matching 9 bases. V lost 2 bases, J lost 7 bases, and 15 bases stayed unmatched. The CDR3 consists of 17 residues. The germline V gene has CDR1 SGHNT and CDR2 YYREEE (reference sequence). DNA for the CDR3: TGTGCCAGCAGCTTTGACCCGGGACAGGGTCCGATTGGGACCCAGTACTTC. It is translated as CASSFDPGQGPIGTQYF.